Reported below is one TCR beta chain. The antigen is not known. The sample belongs to a study of cytomegalovirus exposure and HLA in healthy donors. Vbeta (60) and Jbeta (13) primers were used in the PCR. Using immunoSEQ multiplex PCR, the repertoire was profiled, and TCRdb retains in-frame clones only, with some absent. This table has roughly 92,000 clones, 70% to 80% appearing once. From germline, CDR1 is SEHNR and CDR2 FQNEAQ (reference sequence). The trim removed 4 bases at V and 7 bases at J, leaving 19 bases unmatched. The length of the CDR3 is 18 residues. General study results and limits: In a later analysis, several top co-occurrence clusters appeared linked to parvovirus B19, influenza, CMV and Epstein-Barr virus.

This sequence was found in a woman between 50 and 59 years old in good health and CMV-seropositive. This rearrangement joins TRBV7-9 to TRBJ1-3, with 7 bases matching TRBD1. Sequencing was done on a sample of PBMCs. The CDR3 protein is CASSSTVTSEGAGNTIYF. Written as DNA, the CDR3 is TGTGCCAGCAGCTCAACCGTCACGTCAGAGGGGGCAGGGAACACCATATATTTT.